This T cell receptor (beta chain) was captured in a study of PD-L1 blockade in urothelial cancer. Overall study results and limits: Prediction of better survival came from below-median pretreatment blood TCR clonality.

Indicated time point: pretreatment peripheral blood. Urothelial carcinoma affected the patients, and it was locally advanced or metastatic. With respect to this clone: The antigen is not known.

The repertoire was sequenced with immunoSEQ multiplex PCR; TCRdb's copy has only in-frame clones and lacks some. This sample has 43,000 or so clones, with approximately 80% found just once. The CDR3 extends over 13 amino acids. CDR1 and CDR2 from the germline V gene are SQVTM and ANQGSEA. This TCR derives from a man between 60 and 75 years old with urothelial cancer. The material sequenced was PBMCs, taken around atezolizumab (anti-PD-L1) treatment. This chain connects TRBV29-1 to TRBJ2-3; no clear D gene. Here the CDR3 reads CGVGGVSTDTQYF. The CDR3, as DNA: TGCGGGGTTGGCGGAGTTAGCACAGATACGCAGTATTTT.